This T cell receptor (beta chain) was sequenced for a study of cytomegalovirus exposure and HLA in healthy donors (TCRdb year 2017). For context, the study as a whole: An earlier analysis of approximately 640 of the donors reported roughly 270 Gb of sequence data and some 120 million unique TCR beta sequences from some 180 million T cells. Roughly 290 gigabases of sequencing data and 75 million to 85 million unique TCR sequences made up an early release that covered 500 to 650 HLA-typed donors. Of the 300 to 500 genotyped donors, 75% to 85% were placed in the genetic ancestry cluster associated with self-reported Caucasian donors. The study aimed to test whether signatures of past pathogen exposure could be identified by cataloging public T cell receptors. Using immunosequencing, the study profiled T cell repertoires from about 650 subjects and related those repertoires to cytomegalovirus serostatus. A separate validation cohort of 100 to 150 different subjects was used in addition to the 666-subject first cohort. High-throughput TCR immunosequencing, statistical association of individual TCRs with disease status, and machine learning were combined to predict cytomegalovirus infection status. To study patterns of TCR occurrence, a later analysis re-analyzed previously published TCR beta repertoires from hundreds of donors and added high-resolution HLA genotyping. Rather than drawing on any new phenotypic data, the later analysis identified candidate immune exposures from TCR beta sequences and the way those sequences occurred across donors. In an earlier analysis of roughly 600 of the donors, high-throughput TCR beta sequencing was used to judge whether each TCR beta V gene segment behaved as functional or pseudogenic. Donor age, sex, ethnicity and CMV serostatus were compiled together with the repertoire data. In a later genetic analysis, genome-wide SNP genotypes for 398 of the 666 donors were used, and that subset was treated as a discovery cohort. All discovery cohort repertoires had been generated on a single sequencing platform. HLA typing included class I and class II loci at four-digit resolution. The number of typed donors differed by locus: about 620-640 for A, B, C, DRB1 and DQB1; approximately 540 for DQA1; roughly 600 for DPA1; and roughly 450 for DPB1. A handful of DR-DQ haplotypes were handled as single units for association and clustering because linkage in the cohort was strong. On average, roughly 240,000 unique TCR beta nucleotide sequences were sequenced per donor among roughly 430 genotyped donors of the cohort, with roughly 20% of those sequences being non-productive.

Relative to germline, V is 3 bases shorter and J is 2 bases shorter, with 7 bases between their ends. CDR1 and CDR2, per the germline V gene, are KGHSH and LQKENI. The CDR3 measures 13 amino acids from cysteine to phenylalanine. Just CDR3 DNA is preserved here, 39 bases in frame from base 1. The cohort comprised around 690 healthy bone marrow donors. Cohort members were all nominally healthy when sampled, although unrecorded immune exposures were likely present. The donor was CMV seropositive and belonged to the group of more than 250 seropositive cohort members. Each donor provided a peripheral blood sample, and peripheral blood mononuclear cells were used for TCR beta sequencing. The Qiagen DNeasy Blood Extraction Kit was used to extract genomic DNA from the blood cell samples. Notes on this clone: No antigen is known for it. The record has no base qualities; no much larger clone is one base away.

The full study reports these points: Several of the top co-occurrence clusters appeared to be linked to parvovirus B19, influenza, CMV and Epstein-Barr virus, according to a later analysis. Specific HLA alleles were associated with roughly 17,000 TCR beta sequences at a false discovery rate of 0.05 in a later analysis. Because counts were too low, 15 to 20 rarely observed V segments, including chromosome 9 orphons, were left out of the earlier analysis of approximately 500 of the donors. Immune exposure information for the cohort was limited to CMV serostatus. Cytomegalovirus status was reported to be diagnosed by the classifier with high specificity and sensitivity in both the original and validation cohorts. In the study, approximately 160 TCR beta chains were listed as associated with cytomegalovirus. Broadly in line with IMGT annotations, most TCR beta V segments showed up in productive rearrangements about 90% or about 30% of the time in an earlier analysis of about 500 of the donors. Compared with the roughly 700-donor mean, donors in an Asian-associated ancestry cluster had fewer N-insertions in productive TCRs, according to a later genetic analysis. V-gene and J-gene trimming of TCR beta chains was associated with a missense DCLRE1C variant in a later genetic analysis, and the association was replicated in an independent cohort. When HLA alleles, especially DR and DQ, strongly co-occurred, TCR associations were difficult to assign to individual alleles. A further reported finding was that TCR beta sequences accurately predicted the HLA-A and HLA-B alleles for most subjects in the first cohort. A later analysis found that most CMV-associated TCR beta chains appeared HLA-restricted, with HLA associations seemingly driven largely by CMV exposure. Three of the identified cytomegalovirus-associated TCR beta chains were confirmed in vitro to be specific for cytomegalovirus antigens. A group of highly shared sequence variants was considered likely to be a technical artifact of the sequencing pipeline. Roughly uniform sequencing depth across donors was assumed in presence/absence analyses, although this assumption may not hold. Because some donors lacked HLA typing at each locus, the association tests relied only on the typed subset. In this cohort, only TCR beta chains were sequenced, and detectable features were limited by the absence of alpha or paired-chain data. According to the authors, the approach could potentially be generalized to other disease states and immunological phenotypes. Most TCR sequences were observed very rarely across donors, whereas some public TCRs were present in many individuals. Linkage disequilibrium might explain the correlated functional status among segregating V segments, but an unknown experimental factor could not be excluded. In a later analysis, HLA-associated TCR beta chains showed more clonal expansion and lower generation probabilities than non-associated chains that were equally common. A later analysis found that TCR association rates varied across HLA loci, with DRB1 alleles showing the most associated TCRs and HLA-C alleles the fewest. The 87-base-pair reads could not distinguish some IMGT-functional V segments, including TRBV6-2 and TRBV6-3, so those segments were excluded.

The method was the immunoSEQ multiplex PCR assay. The multiplex PCR relied on a mix of 60 forward primers for TCR Vbeta segments and 13 reverse primers for TCR Jbeta segments. Amplification of the CDR3 region of rearranged TCR beta genes was performed with a multiplex PCR assay on genomic DNA. The amplified TCR beta libraries were sequenced on the Illumina HiSeq System as 87-base-pair reads. Turning to the authors' computational methods: A later analysis tallied approximately 87 million unique TCR beta chains across the 666 repertoires, and about 12 million of those chains were shared by two or more donors. To remove PCR and sequencing errors, raw reads were error-corrected and collapsed into unique sequences using a nearest-neighbor algorithm that merged closely related sequences. To assign V, D and J gene segments, CDR3 sequences were aligned to IMGT reference sequences. For a sequence to be retained, a match of at least six nucleotides to both a V gene segment and a J gene segment was required. A rearrangement counted as productive if the CDR3 had no stop codons and remained in frame with V and J, and every other rearrangement counted as non-productive. CDR3 was defined according to IMGT convention as the region running from the second conserved V-encoded cysteine to the conserved J-encoded phenylalanine. Sequences without an unambiguous match to a single V gene segment were excluded from the earlier analysis of about 640 of the donors. In an earlier analysis of 587 of the donors, V segments were called functional above 56.7% productive rearrangements and were called segregating when the between-donor standard deviation exceeded 5%. A statistical classification framework was built to diagnose cytomegalovirus status from the catalog of TCR beta chain sequences. A later analysis assigned V and J genes by comparing TCR nucleotide sequences with IMGT/GENE-DB human TR gene sequences. The TCRdist pipeline was used in a later analysis to assign CDR3 sequences and most-parsimonious VDJ recombination scenarios. In a later analysis, every TCR beta chain was defined by the combination of its CDR3 amino acid sequence and its V-gene family, and reads without a unique V-gene family were dropped. As a way to deal with suspected cross-contamination and a sequencing artifact, a later analysis dropped roughly 600 nucleotide sequences that were highly shared and had low generation probability. In a later analysis, a clonal expansion index for each public chain was calculated from normalized within-repertoire ranks of inferred template counts. In a later analysis, generation probabilities were computed using a VDJ recombination model fitted to out-of-frame rearrangements, and the results were checked against IGoR. In a later analysis, TCR-TCR, TCR-HLA and TCR-CMV co-occurrence was scored with hypergeometric tests, and a repertoire-size bias correction was applied to TCR pairs. False discovery rates were estimated in a later analysis by permuting HLA or CMV assignments 20 times. A later analysis grouped co-occurring TCRs with DBSCAN, adding TCRdist sequence similarity when clustering within HLA-allele-positive subsets. Repertoires with fewer than 30,000 or more than 120,000 public chains, plus five repertoires with anomalous nucleotide sharing, were excluded from co-occurrence clustering. The source is immuneACCESS, and TCRdb retained only in-frame sequences with V and J called. Part of the clones is not carried over; for the studies checked, unresolved V genes explain less than half of this, and the remainder is unexplained. The DNA was the basis for D and trimming; V, J and clone size are from that table. Here the sample has some 180,000 clones; approximately 79% occur a single time. The ten largest clones take up about 4.6% of the sample.

The sequence joins TRBV18 to TRBJ2-5, with the D segment identity uncertain. The sequence was obtained from a woman aged 30 to 39 in good health and CMV-seropositive. The sequencing input was PBMCs. The nucleotide sequence reads as follows: TGTGCCAGCTCACCCCGAGAGCAAGAGACCCAGTACTTC. Its protein product is CASSPREQETQYF.